This TCR beta chain was captured in a study of blood T cell repertoires in COVID-19. On the study more broadly: The analysed material was cDNA or gDNA that came from T cells, B-cell-depleted T cells, or PBMCs.

Sequencing was performed with immunoSEQ multiplex PCR; in TCRdb, only in-frame clones are kept and a portion is missing. This table has more than 85,000 clones, roughly 91% appearing once. This clone was detected only once. The origin of this receptor is a woman aged 50 to 65 with acute or convalescent COVID-19. The specimen was peripheral blood.

The CDR3 spells CASSEALGGGYTF. CDR3 DNA sequence: TGTGCCAGCAGTGAAGCGCTAGGCGGAGGCTACACCTTC. This sequence joins TRBV2 and TRBJ1-2; no firm D call. This CDR3 has 13 residues. V was clipped by 0 bases and J by 8 bases, with 10 bases between them. Germline values: CDR1 SNHLY, CDR2 FYNNEI.